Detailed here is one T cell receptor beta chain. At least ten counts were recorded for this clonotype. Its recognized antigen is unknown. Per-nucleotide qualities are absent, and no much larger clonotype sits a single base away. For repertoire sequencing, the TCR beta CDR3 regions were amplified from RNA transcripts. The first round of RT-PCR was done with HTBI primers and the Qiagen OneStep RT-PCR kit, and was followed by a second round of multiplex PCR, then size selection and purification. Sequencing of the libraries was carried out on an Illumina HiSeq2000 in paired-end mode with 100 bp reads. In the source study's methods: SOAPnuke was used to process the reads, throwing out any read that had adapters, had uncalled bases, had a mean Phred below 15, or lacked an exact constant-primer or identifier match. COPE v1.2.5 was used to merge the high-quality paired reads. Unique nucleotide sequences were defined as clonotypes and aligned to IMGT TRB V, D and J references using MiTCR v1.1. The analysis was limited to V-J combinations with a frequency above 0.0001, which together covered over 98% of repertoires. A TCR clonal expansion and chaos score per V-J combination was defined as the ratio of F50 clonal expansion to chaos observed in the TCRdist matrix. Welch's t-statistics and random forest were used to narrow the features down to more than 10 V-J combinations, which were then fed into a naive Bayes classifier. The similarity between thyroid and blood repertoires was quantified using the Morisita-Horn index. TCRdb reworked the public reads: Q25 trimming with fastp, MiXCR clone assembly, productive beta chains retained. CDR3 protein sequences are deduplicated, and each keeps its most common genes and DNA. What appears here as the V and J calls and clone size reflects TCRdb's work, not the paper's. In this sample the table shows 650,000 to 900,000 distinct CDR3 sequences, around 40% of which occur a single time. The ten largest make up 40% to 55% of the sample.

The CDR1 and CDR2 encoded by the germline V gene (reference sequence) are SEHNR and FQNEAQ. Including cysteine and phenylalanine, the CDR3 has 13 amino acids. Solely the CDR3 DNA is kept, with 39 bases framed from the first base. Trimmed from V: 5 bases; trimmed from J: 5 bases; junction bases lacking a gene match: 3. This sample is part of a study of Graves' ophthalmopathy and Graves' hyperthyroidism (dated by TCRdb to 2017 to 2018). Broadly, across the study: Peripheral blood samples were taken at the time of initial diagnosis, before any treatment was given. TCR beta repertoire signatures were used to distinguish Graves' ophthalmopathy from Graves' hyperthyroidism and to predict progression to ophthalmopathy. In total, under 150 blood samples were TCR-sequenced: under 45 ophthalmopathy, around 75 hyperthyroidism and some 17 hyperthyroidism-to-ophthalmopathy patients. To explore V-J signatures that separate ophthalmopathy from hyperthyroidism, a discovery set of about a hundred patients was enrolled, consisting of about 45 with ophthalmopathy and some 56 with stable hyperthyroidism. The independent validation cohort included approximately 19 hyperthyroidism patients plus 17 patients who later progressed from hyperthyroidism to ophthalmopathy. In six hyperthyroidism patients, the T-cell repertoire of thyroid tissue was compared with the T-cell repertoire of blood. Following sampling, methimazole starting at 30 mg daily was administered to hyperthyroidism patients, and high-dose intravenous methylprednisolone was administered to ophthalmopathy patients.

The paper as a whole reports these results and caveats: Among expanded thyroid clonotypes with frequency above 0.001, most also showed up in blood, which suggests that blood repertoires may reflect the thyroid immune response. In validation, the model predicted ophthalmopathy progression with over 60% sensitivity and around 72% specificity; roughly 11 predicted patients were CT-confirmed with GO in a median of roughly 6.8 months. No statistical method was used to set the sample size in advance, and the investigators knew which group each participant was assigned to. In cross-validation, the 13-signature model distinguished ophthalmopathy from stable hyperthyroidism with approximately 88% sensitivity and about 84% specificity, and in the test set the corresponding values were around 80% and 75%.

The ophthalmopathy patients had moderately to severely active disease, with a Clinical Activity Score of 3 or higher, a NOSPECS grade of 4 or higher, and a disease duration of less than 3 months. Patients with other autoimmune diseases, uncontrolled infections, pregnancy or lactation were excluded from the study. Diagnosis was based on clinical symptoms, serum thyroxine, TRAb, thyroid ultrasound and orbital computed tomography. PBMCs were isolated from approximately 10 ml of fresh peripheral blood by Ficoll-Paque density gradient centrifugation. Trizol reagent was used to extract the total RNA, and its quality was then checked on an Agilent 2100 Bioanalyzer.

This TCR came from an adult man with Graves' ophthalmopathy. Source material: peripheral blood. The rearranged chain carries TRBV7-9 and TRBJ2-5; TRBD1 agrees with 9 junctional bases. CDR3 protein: CASSQDRGETQYF. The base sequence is TGTGCCAGCAGCCAGGACAGGGGTGAGACCCAGTACTTC.